This TCR beta chain was sequenced during a study of PD-1 blockade in classical Hodgkin lymphoma. Study information: Patients were administered nivolumab (3 mg/kg intravenously) every 2 weeks. Study-wide points: Those achieving complete response showed baseline diversity like newly diagnosed patients. Newly diagnosed patients were reported to exhibit reduced baseline TCR diversity relative to healthy donors. It was CD4+ TCR diversity, not CD8+, that rose significantly by C4D1.

Produced via immunoSEQ multiplex PCR; TCRdb's table is partial and in-frame only. This table holds over 25,000 clones, about 81% found once. Remarks on this clone: Its antigen is still unknown.

Following autologous stem cell transplantation, relapse occurred in every patient, and exposure to brentuximab vedotin varied. The V gene's germline CDR1 is LGHNA and CDR2 YSLEER. The CDR3 length is 15 residues. The V and J ends lost 3 bases and 2 bases respectively, with 12 bases between them. The J gene is TRBJ2-3, the V gene TRBV4-3; a weak D match, TRBD2 (6 bases). The sample was peripheral blood mononuclear cells (PBMCs), taken before the second cycle of nivolumab. The source is a human donor with classical Hodgkin lymphoma. The CDR3 sequence: CASSQGGLFTDTQYF. Here the CDR3 DNA reads TGCGCCAGCAGCCAGGGAGGACTTTTCACAGATACGCAGTATTTT.